This passage covers 11 T cell receptor beta chains from one sample sequenced in a study of tumor-infiltrating lymphocytes in primary liver carcinoma (dated by TCRdb to 2015 to 2018). Without any cell sorting, total RNA and DNA were co-extracted from about 20-30 mg of bulk tissue using the AllPrep DNA/RNA mini kit. TCRdb records Illumina HiSeq 2500 as the sequencer. A constant-region primer and ProtoScript II reverse transcriptase were used to reverse-transcribe TCRbeta-specific cDNA from around 530 ng total RNA. TCRbeta libraries were built with three nested multiplex PCR rounds, a slightly modified ARM-PCR procedure. Multiplex TRBV1-TRBV30 forward primers and a Cbeta reverse primer were used in the first two PCR rounds, each of which was run for around 10 cycles. Starting from the raw public reads, TCRdb applied fastp trimming at Q25, assembled clones with MiXCR and retained in-frame beta chains. Here each entry gathers all rows of one CDR3 protein and keeps the most common genes and DNA. The sample contains roughly 78,000 distinct CDR3 sequences, over 70% of them found a single time. Of the sample, 12% to 15% falls within the top ten clones.

Source material: liver tumor tissue from sampling region 4. The cell subset or site label corresponds to: tumor region T4, right-lateral pole. The receptors were gathered from a woman aged 55-69 years with primary liver carcinoma and hepatitis B virus infection.

This clonotype was recorded only once. Since the CDR3 does not end with the conserved phenylalanine or tryptophan, this likely comes from a read error. This chain links TRBV6-1 with TRBJ2-7; tentatively, D is TRBD2 (6 bases). Trimming shortened V by 0 bases and J by 4 bases, and 10 bases separated the two germline ends. The CDR3 runs 14 residues. Looked up from germline, CDR1 is MNHNS and CDR2 is SASEGT. CDR3 amino acids: CASSEALEGYEQYL. CDR3 nucleotides: TGTGCCAGCAGTGAAGCTTTGGAGGGGTACGAGCAGTACCTA.

This clonotype was recorded only once. Germline and junction disagree at one end, which may indicate a read error. This chain connects TRBV6-1 to TRBJ1-2; TRBD1 aligns across 9 bases. Germline V gene lookup returns CDR1 MNHNS and CDR2 SASEGT. The CDR3 extends over 14 amino acids. The CDR3 DNA sequence: TGTACCAGCAGTGATGCGAGGACAGGGGTTGGCTACACCTTC. Translated: CTSSDARTGVGYTF.

Points on this clonotype: One junction end disagrees with the germline gene, perhaps due to a read error. J is TRBJ2-1 and V is TRBV11-3, with D possibly being TRBD2 (5 bases). The germline CDR1 and CDR2 sequences are SGHNT and YENEEA. There are 17 residues in the CDR3. CDR3 sequence: CATSLGFGGLPYNEQSF. In DNA form, the CDR3 reads TGTGCCACCAGCTTAGGGTTCGGCGGGCTTCCCTACAATGAGCAGTCCTTC. The variable domain in full, with the rest retrieved from reference TRBV11-3 and TRBJ2-1, is EAGVVQSPRYKIIEKKQPVAFWCNPISGHNTLYWYLQNLGQGPELLIRYENEEAVDDSQLPKDRFSAERLKGVDSTLKIQPAELGDSAVYLCATSLGFGGLPYNEQSFGPGTRLTVL.

This clonotype was seen repeatedly, ten times or more. The rearrangement links TRBV7-9 to TRBJ1-6; D possibly corresponds to TRBD1 (6 bases). With 5 bases removed from V and 7 bases from J, the gap between germline ends came to 12 bases. Per the germline V gene, CDR1 is SEHNR and CDR2 is FQNEAQ (reference sequence). This CDR3 has 14 residues. The CDR3 nucleotides are TGTGCCAGCAGCGGAGGGACACAAAATTCACCCCTCCACTTT. Protein: CASSGGTQNSPLHF.

This clonotype was observed at least ten times. The rearrangement joins TRBV19 to TRBJ1-5, with 11 bases fitting TRBD1. The ends lost 5 bases at V and 6 bases at J; junction bases unmatched: 12. CDR1 and CDR2 (germline): LNHDA, SQIVND (reference sequence). CDR3 length equals 17 residues. CDR3 bases: TGTGCCAGTAGTCCCCTTCCCGGACAGGGGGCGTCTCAGCCCCAGCATTTT. Protein product: CASSPLPGQGASQPQHF.

The rearrangement links TRBV6-6 to TRBJ1-2, with unresolved D. The CDR3 has 15 amino acids. Trimming shortened V by 9 bases and J by 3 bases, and 20 bases separated the two germline ends. Per the germline V gene, CDR1 is MNHNY and CDR2 is SVGAGI (reference sequence). DNA of the CDR3: TGTGCCAGTAGCCACGGACCCCGAGACGACTATGGCTACACCTTC. The encoded protein is CASSHGPRDDYGYTF.

The sample holds many counts of this clonotype. The CDR3 spells CAISESRGLNSPLHF. Here the CDR3 DNA reads TGTGCCATCAGTGAGTCAAGAGGCCTTAATTCACCCCTCCACTTT. The chain combines TRBV10-3 with TRBJ1-6; D is unresolved. The CDR3 contains 15 residues. V was cut by 0 bases and J by 6 bases, with 9 bases left in between. Germline assignment: CDR1 ENHRY and CDR2 SYGVKD.

V is TRBV6-1 and J is TRBJ2-5, with no clear D. The CDR3 runs to 15 residues. The germline V and J ends were trimmed by 4 bases and 13 bases, with 25 bases remaining between them. The germline V gene encodes CDR1 MNHNS and CDR2 SASEGT. The CDR3 DNA is TGTGCCAGCAGTGGGGCTAGGGATCGAGAAGAGACACTGTACTTC. Protein: CASSGARDREETLYF.

The chain recombines TRBV11-2 with TRBJ1-3; D is possibly TRBD1 (6 bases). CDR3 length equals 18 residues. Trimming removed 4 bases from V and 0 bases from J, with 19 bases in between. CDR1 and CDR2 from the germline V gene are SGHAT and FQNNGV. The CDR3 bases are TGTGCCAGCAGCTACAGATCGGGGGCCATGGACTCTGGAAACACCATATATTTT. The encoded protein is CASSYRSGAMDSGNTIYF.

With regard to this clonotype: The CDR3 end shows no conserved phenylalanine or tryptophan, and so a read error is likely. The gene calls are TRBV4-1 and TRBJ2-7; 9 bases map to TRBD1. CDR3 length: 15 amino acids. CDR1 and CDR2 from the germline V gene are MGHRA and YSYEKL. Here the CDR3 reads CASSQGQGSTYEQYL. The CDR3 DNA follows: TGTGCCAGCAGCCAAGGACAGGGGTCGACCTACGAGCAGTACCTC.

Turning to this clonotype: The germline gene is not matched at one end of the junction; a read error may be the cause. The CDR3 nucleotides read TGCACCAGCCGCTTGGGGGGGGCCGACACTGAAGCTTTCTTT. It is translated as CTSRLGGADTEAFF. The V and J genes are TRBV5-1 and TRBJ1-1; maybe TRBD1 (6 bases). CDR3 size: 14 residues. Germline assignment: CDR1 SGHRS and CDR2 YFSETQ.